This T cell receptor (beta chain) derives from a study of shared clonotypes between healthy human individuals. This clone came up once. The repertoire was sequenced with immunoSEQ multiplex PCR; TCRdb's copy has only in-frame clones and lacks some. The repertoire holds about 480,000 clones, about three quarters seen once, with under 15% in the top ten. This clonotype was obtained from a woman between 35 and 50 years old in good health. Some clones in this sample may be carry-over from other donors' samples. Sample: PBMCs.

The CDR3 reads CATRSLGGNQPQHF. CDR3 nucleotides: TGTGCCACCCGGTCGTTGGGAGGCAATCAGCCCCAGCATTTT. The rearrangement uses TRBV28 and TRBJ1-5; no clear D. The CDR3 covers 14 residues. The V gene lost 10 bases and the J gene lost 2 bases, with 15 bases spanning the gap. Germline CDR1 is MDHEN and CDR2 is SYDVKM.